These 14 T cell receptor beta chains share one sample of origin, sequenced in a study of glioma-infiltrating T cells. TCR alpha and beta CDR3 regions were amplified from RNA using iRepertoire nested multiplex PCR. TCRdb ran MiXCR on the multiplex PCR reads and lists one entry per CDR3 protein. Of 160,000 or so distinct CDR3 sequences listed, around 40% are singletons. The sample consisted of glioma tissue, nonneoplastic brain tissue, or PBMCs (not recorded which). These receptors originate from a human donor with low-grade glioma or glioblastoma, undergoing nonglioma brain surgery, or in good health (not recorded which).

About this clonotype itself: Since no conserved phenylalanine or tryptophan closes the CDR3, a read error is the likely cause. The rearrangement links TRBV6-1 to TRBJ2-1; perhaps TRBD2 as D (6 bases). The CDR3 is made up of 15 amino acids. Germline values: CDR1 MNHNS, CDR2 SASEGT. CDR3 region: CASSDGDWADSEQFS. In nucleotides, the CDR3 is TGTGCAAGCAGTGATGGGGACTGGGCGGATAGTGAGCAGTTCTCC.

The chain uses TRBV2 and TRBJ1-5, with D possibly TRBD1 on 6 matching bases. The CDR3 is made up of 15 amino acids. Germline-derived CDR1 and CDR2 are SNHLY and FYNNEI. V was shortened by 5 bases and J by 8 bases, with 19 bases between the two germline ends. The CDR3 loop reads CASSIAAGANKPQHF. The CDR3 nucleotides are TGTGCCAGCAGTATCGCGGCAGGGGCAAATAAGCCCCAGCATTTT.

This clonotype was seen at least ten times. The chain links TRBV7-7 to TRBJ2-3, with D perhaps TRBD2 (6 bases). Trimming shortened V by 2 bases and J by 1 base, and 16 bases separated the two germline ends. The length of the CDR3 is 17 residues. CDR1 is SSHAT and CDR2 is FNYEAQ in the germline V gene (reference sequence). The CDR3 reads CASSLRSSGGGTDTQYF. The CDR3 nucleotides are TGTGCCAGCAGCTTAAGGTCGAGCGGAGGGGGCACAGATACGCAGTATTTT.

The chain has TRBV12-3 or TRBV12-4 and TRBJ1-5; D is unresolved. The ends were cut back, 3 bases at V and 6 bases at J, with 9 bases in the middle. The CDR3 is made up of 13 amino acids. The CDR3 protein is CASSFGGGQPQHF. The CDR3 bases are TGTGCCAGCAGTTTTGGAGGCGGTCAGCCCCAGCATTTT.

Note on this clonotype: A much more abundant neighbour one base away suggests this may be a read error. The gene calls are TRBV24-1 and TRBJ2-1; TRBD2 agrees at 10 bases. The germline V gene encodes CDR1 KGHDR and CDR2 SFDVKD. The CDR3 spans 17 residues. The CDR3 DNA sequence: TGTGCCACCAGTGATCTTCCCACTAGCGGGATGCTCAATGGGCAGTTCTTC. Translating it yields CATSDLPTSGMLNGQFF.

The chain joins TRBV27 to TRBJ1-3; D is possibly TRBD1 (6 bases). This CDR3 contains 15 residues. V lost 4 bases to trimming and J lost 5 bases, with 15 bases between them. Germline V gene lookup returns CDR1 MNHEY and CDR2 SMNVEV (reference sequence). CDR3 sequence reads: CASSSLGGFRNTIYF. The CDR3 DNA reads as TGTGCCAGCAGTTCTCTCGGGGGCTTTAGAAACACCATATATTTT.

The gene calls are TRBV28 and TRBJ2-1; D ambiguous. Germline CDR1 is MDHEN and CDR2 is SYDVKM. CDR3 size: 13 residues. Trimming removed 6 bases from V and 10 bases from J, with 16 bases in between. The CDR3 nucleotides are TGTGCCAGCAGAGATTCTGGAAAGTACGAGCAGTTCTTC. Translating it yields CASRDSGKYEQFF.

A word on this clonotype: At one end the junction does not follow the germline gene, possibly because of a read error. This chain joins TRBV4-1 and TRBJ2-7; TRBD1 aligns across 7 bases. CDR1 is MGHRA, CDR2 YSYEKL, per germline. The CDR3 has 14 residues. The CDR3 DNA is TGCGCCAGCACCCAATATCAGACAGGGTACCAGCAGTACTTC. Its protein is CASTQYQTGYQQYF.

Points on this clonotype: A read error may explain this, as a much larger clone is one base away. The chain couples TRBV7-9 to TRBJ2-7; D call uncertain. Trimming pared 5 bases from V and 7 bases from J, leaving 12 bases between. Germline CDR1 is SEHNR and CDR2 is FQNEAQ (reference sequence). The CDR3 sequence is 12 residues long. The CDR3 coding sequence is TGTGCCAGCAGCCCCTGGTCTGGGGAGCAGTACTTC. Translation gives CASSPWSGEQYF.

About this clonotype itself: Being one base from a much bigger clone, this may be a read error. The chain links TRBV7-2 to TRBJ1-2; 8 positions match TRBD1. The junction had 14 bases not matched to a gene; V was cut back by 5 bases and J by 3 bases. Per germline, CDR1 SGHTA and CDR2 FQGNSA. CDR3 length: 17 residues. The CDR3 DNA reads TGTGCCAGCAGCGTAAGACCGAGACAGGGGAAAGACTATGGCTACACCTTC. Its protein is CASSVRPRQGKDYGYTF.

Concerning this clonotype itself: A much larger clone differs by one base, so this may be a read error. The V gene is TRBV4-1, the J gene TRBJ1-2; a weak D match, TRBD1 (5 bases). Germline V gene lookup returns CDR1 MGHRA and CDR2 YSYEKL. The CDR3 is 15 residues long. V lost 0 bases and J 6 bases, leaving 14 bases between the germline ends. The chain's CDR3 is CASSQDGAETHGYTF. The CDR3 bases are TGCGCCAGCAGCCAAGATGGGGCGGAAACGCATGGCTACACCTTC.

This clonotype was seen at least ten times. This sequence joins TRBV20-1 and TRBJ1-4; 7 positions agree with TRBD1. The V segment lost 6 bases and the J segment 6 bases; nucleotides outside the gene matches: 7. The CDR3 totals 13 residues. Germline V gives CDR1 DFQATT, CDR2 SNEGSKA (reference sequence). CDR3: CSARSDRDEKLFF. CDR3 bases: TGCAGTGCCCGCTCAGACAGGGATGAAAAACTGTTTTTT.

Comments on this clonotype: It is likely a read error, because the conserved phenylalanine at the end of the CDR3 is missing. The chain recombines TRBV27 with TRBJ2-1; 9 bases match TRBD2. The V segment lost 5 bases and the J segment 6 bases; nucleotides outside the gene matches: 8. This CDR3 has 15 residues. The germline V gene has CDR1 MNHEY and CDR2 SMNVEV (reference sequence). CDR3 coding DNA: TGTGCCAGCAGTGGTCAGCGGGAGGTAGGCAATGAGCAGTTCTTA. It yields the protein CASSGQREVGNEQFL.

In the case of this clonotype: Compared with germline, one end of the junction differs, possibly owing to a read error. The rearrangement joins TRBV6-6 to TRBJ1-6; possible D gene TRBD1, 6 bases. Germline V gene sequence: CDR1 MNHNY, CDR2 SVGAGI (reference sequence). This CDR3 has 17 amino acids. The CDR3 region has the DNA TGTGCCAGCAGATACTCTCAGGGGTCCCGTATGTACGTACCCCTACACTTT. Protein sequence: CASRYSQGSRMYVPLHF.